The rows below give T cell receptor beta chains drawn from one sample of a study of beta chain features in type 1 diabetes. Some clones are missing from TCRdb's copy, which holds only in-frame ones; the method was immunoSEQ multiplex PCR. The table includes about 150,000 clones, roughly 8.1% detected once. Material: central memory CD4+ T cells from blood. These receptors came from a man younger than 35 in good health. Each CDR3 is given with its conserved first and last residue. The D gene is left open where the match is weak. Size values are once, few and many counts, or a class for expanded clones, and some rows have none.

clone_size,v_call,d_call,j_call,cdr3_aa,cdr3_nt
few,TRBV7-2,.,TRBJ2-2,CASSLISPPKLFF,TGTGCCAGCAGCTTAATTAGCCCCCCCAAGCTGTTTTTT
few,TRBV2,.,TRBJ1-5,CASREDRSSNQPQHF,TGTGCCAGCAGGGAAGACAGGAGTAGCAATCAGCCCCAGCATTTT
many,TRBV27,.,TRBJ1-1,CASSLVQGPNTEAFF,TGTGCCAGCAGTTTGGTTCAGGGGCCGAACACTGAAGCTTTCTTT
few,TRBV7-2,TRBD2,TRBJ2-1,CASSLSGGAANEQFF,TGTGCCAGCAGCCTGAGCGGGGGGGCCGCCAATGAGCAGTTCTTC
.,TRBV9,TRBD1,TRBJ1-4,CASSPGTDNEKLFF,TGTGCCAGCAGCCCCGGGACAGATAATGAAAAACTGTTTTTT
few,TRBV5-1,TRBD2,TRBJ2-3,CASSFQAGGPDTQYF,TGCGCCAGCAGCTTCCAAGCGGGAGGGCCAGATACGCAGTATTTT
.,TRBV7-3,.,TRBJ1-1,CASSLRDQNTEAFF,TGTGCCAGCAGCCTCCGGGATCAGAACACTGAAGCTTTCTTT
.,TRBV6-1,TRBD2,TRBJ2-1,CASYSGGAHNEQFF,TGTGCCAGCTATAGCGGGGGGGCCCACAATGAGCAGTTCTTC
few,TRBV28,TRBD2,TRBJ2-5,CASSFGTRTQYF,TGTGCCAGCAGTTTCGGGACTAGGACCCAGTACTTC
.,TRBV5-4,.,TRBJ1-6,CASSLSGNYNSPLHF,TGTGCCAGCAGCTTGTCGGGGAACTATAATTCACCCCTCCACTTT
few,TRBV27,TRBD1,TRBJ1-6,CASRPSRTGSSYNSPLHF,TGTGCCAGCAGACCTTCCCGGACAGGGAGCTCCTATAATTCACCCCTCCACTTT
.,TRBV6-5,.,TRBJ2-1,CASSYGLQHNEQFF,TGTGCCAGCAGTTACGGGTTACAGCACAATGAGCAGTTCTTC
few,TRBV2,TRBD2,TRBJ2-1,CASSVGTSGYNEQFF,TGTGCCAGCTCCGTGGGGACTAGCGGTTACAATGAGCAGTTCTTC
.,TRBV7-2,.,TRBJ2-7,CASSFFGGGHEQYF,TGTGCCAGCAGCTTTTTTGGGGGCGGGCACGAGCAGTACTTC
.,TRBV9,TRBD1,TRBJ2-7,CASSHGQGSYEQYF,TGTGCCAGCAGCCATGGACAGGGCTCCTACGAGCAGTACTTC
.,TRBV9,TRBD2,TRBJ2-3,CASSAGTKSTDTQYF,TGTGCCAGCAGCGCGGGGACTAAAAGCACAGATACGCAGTATTTT
few,TRBV28,TRBD1,TRBJ2-5,CASSAPGGARETQYF,TGTGCCAGCAGTGCCCCAGGGGGCGCACGGGAGACCCAGTACTTC
many,TRBV7-2,.,TRBJ2-7,CASSLAPEGHGQYF,TGTGCCAGCAGCTTAGCGCCGGAGGGGCACGGGCAGTACTTC
.,TRBV5-1,TRBD1,TRBJ2-5,CASSTGTAKETQYF,TGCGCCAGCAGCACCGGGACAGCTAAAGAGACCCAGTACTTC
.,TRBV7-2,TRBD1,TRBJ2-7,CASSSTGGFGYEQYF,TGTGCCAGCAGTTCGACAGGGGGGTTCGGCTACGAGCAGTACTTC
many,TRBV4-3,.,TRBJ2-1,CASSQGDRGAYNEQFF,TGCGCCAGCAGCCAGGGGGACCGCGGGGCCTACAATGAGCAGTTCTTC
.,TRBV4-3,.,TRBJ2-1,CASSQDRGYWNEQFF,TGCGCCAGCAGCCAAGATAGGGGCTACTGGAATGAGCAGTTCTTC
.,TRBV7-2,.,TRBJ2-1,CASSLGQGGIYNEQFF,TGTGCCAGCAGCTTAGGTCAGGGCGGGATATACAATGAGCAGTTCTTC
few,TRBV9,TRBD1,TRBJ2-1,CASSVAGTGGSYNEQFF,TGTGCCAGCAGCGTAGCGGGGACAGGGGGCTCCTACAATGAGCAGTTCTTC
few,TRBV7-9,TRBD1,TRBJ2-2,CASSRPGTVSTGELFF,TGTGCCAGCAGCCGGCCCGGGACAGTTAGCACCGGGGAGCTGTTTTTT
few,TRBV5-1,TRBD1,TRBJ1-1,CASSLAVGQGTEAFF,TGCGCCAGCAGCTTGGCCGTGGGACAGGGTACTGAAGCTTTCTTT
many,TRBV28,TRBD1,TRBJ2-2,CASSSDRGVTGELFF,TGTGCCAGCAGCTCCGACAGGGGCGTTACCGGGGAGCTGTTTTTT
.,TRBV5-1,.,TRBJ2-7,CASSLGQTSSYEQYF,TGCGCCAGCAGCTTAGGACAGACCAGCTCCTACGAGCAGTACTTC
.,TRBV11-3,.,TRBJ1-1,CASSLFGENTEAFF,TGTGCCAGCAGCTTGTTCGGGGAGAACACTGAAGCTTTCTTT
many,TRBV27,.,TRBJ2-5,CASSRRVGETQYF,TGTGCCAGCAGCCGCAGGGTTGGGGAGACCCAGTACTTC
many,TRBV4-3,TRBD1,TRBJ2-6,CASSQGWDRGLLEGANVLTF,TGCGCCAGCAGCCAAGGGTGGGACAGGGGATTATTGGAGGGGGCCAACGTCCTGACTTTC
.,TRBV6-1,TRBD1,TRBJ2-7,CASSATGVGEQYF,TGTGCCAGCAGTGCGACAGGGGTAGGCGAGCAGTACTTC
.,TRBV30,TRBD2,TRBJ2-1,CAWIVGLAGGQEQFF,TGTGCCTGGATCGTAGGGCTAGCGGGGGGGCAAGAGCAGTTCTTC